Listed below are T cell receptor beta chains from one sample, sequenced in a study of T cell responses to AZD1222 COVID-19 vaccine. Repertoires were generated with immunoSEQ multiplex PCR, while TCRdb's copy carries only in-frame clones and drops some. The sample lists roughly 90,000 clones; roughly 89% were seen once. The material was peripheral blood, obtained 28 days after the second AZD1222 dose. These receptors were taken from an adult who received the AZD1222 COVID-19 vaccine. Each CDR3 is given with its conserved first and last residue. The D gene is left open where the match is weak. Rows may omit the clone size; those that give it use once, few, many or a size class.

v_call,d_call,j_call,clone_size,cdr3_aa,cdr3_nt
TRBV3-1/TRBV3-2,.,TRBJ2-3,.,CASSPSGRTQYF,TGTGCCAGCAGCCCGTCAGGGCGTACGCAGTATTTT
TRBV7-2,.,TRBJ1-5,few,CASSPPGINNQPQHF,TGTGCCAGCAGCCCGCCGGGGATTAACAATCAGCCCCAGCATTTT
TRBV12-3/TRBV12-4,.,TRBJ2-2,.,CASSDPGELFF,TGTGCCAGCAGTGATCCCGGGGAGCTGTTTTTT
TRBV2,.,TRBJ2-2,.,CASTERAPGELFF,TGTGCCAGCACAGAAAGGGCCCCCGGGGAGCTGTTTTTT
TRBV4-1,TRBD1,TRBJ1-6,.,CASSQDYWDRGMSPLHF,TGCGCCAGCAGCCAAGACTACTGGGACAGGGGAATGTCACCCCTCCACTTT
TRBV19,.,TRBJ2-6,.,CASSMISSGANVLTF,TGTGCCAGTAGTATGATTTCCTCTGGGGCCAACGTCCTGACTTTC
TRBV18,.,TRBJ1-1,.,CASSPTLNTEAFF,TGTGCCAGCTCACCAACCCTGAACACTGAAGCTTTCTTT
TRBV5-1,TRBD1,TRBJ1-1,.,CASSADRGFPFF,TGCGCCAGCAGCGCCGACAGGGGGTTCCCTTTCTTT
TRBV27,.,TRBJ1-2,.,CASSLLHNQGGYTF,TGTGCCAGCAGTTTATTGCACAACCAAGGGGGCTACACCTTC
TRBV3-1/TRBV3-2,.,TRBJ1-2,.,CASSQDPGIYGYTF,TGTGCCAGCAGCCAAGATCCGGGTATCTATGGCTACACCTTC
TRBV6-5,.,TRBJ2-5,.,CASSIGAEETQYF,TGTGCCAGCAGTATCGGGGCCGAAGAGACCCAGTACTTC
TRBV30,.,TRBJ1-5,.,CAWSVFRDQPQHF,TGTGCCTGGAGTGTATTCCGGGATCAGCCCCAGCATTTT
TRBV6-2/TRBV6-3,TRBD1,TRBJ2-7,.,CASSRDRDYEQYF,TGTGCCAGCAGTCGGGACAGGGACTACGAGCAGTACTTC
TRBV30,.,TRBJ1-6,.,CAWSVNAGDSPLHF,TGTGCCTGGAGTGTAAACGCCGGTGATTCACCCCTCCACTTT
TRBV7-2,.,TRBJ2-7,.,CASSLASTTFLSDEQYF,TGTGCCAGCAGCTTAGCGTCTACTACGTTTCTATCCGACGAGCAGTACTTC
TRBV11-1,.,TRBJ1-2,.,CASSGRGHYGYTF,TGTGCCAGCAGCGGGCGGGGGCACTATGGCTACACCTTC
TRBV4-1,.,TRBJ1-1,.,CASSQDPIWGAPDTEAFF,TGCGCCAGCAGCCAAGATCCGATTTGGGGGGCGCCTGACACTGAAGCTTTCTTT
TRBV9,.,TRBJ2-5,.,CASSVDIDRVGDQYF,TGTGCCAGCAGCGTAGACATCGACCGGGTAGGGGACCAGTACTTC
TRBV5-7,TRBD2,TRBJ2-3,.,CASRTSGGAKTDTQYF,TGTGCCAGCAGGACTAGCGGGGGGGCCAAGACAGATACGCAGTATTTT
TRBV19,TRBD1,TRBJ1-1,.,CASSWDRGMNTEAFF,TGTGCCAGTAGTTGGGACAGGGGCATGAACACTGAAGCTTTCTTT
TRBV27,TRBD2,TRBJ2-6,.,CASRVLAGDGANVLTF,TGTGCCAGCAGGGTGCTAGCGGGGGATGGGGCCAACGTCCTGACTTTC
TRBV10-1,.,TRBJ2-2,.,CASSGSNTGELFF,TGCGCCAGCAGTGGGTCGAACACCGGGGAGCTGTTTTTT
TRBV15,.,TRBJ1-2,.,CATSRDPNRDLNGYTF,TGTGCCACCAGCAGAGATCCCAACAGGGACCTTAATGGCTACACCTTC
TRBV7-2,.,TRBJ2-4,.,CASTSRQVAKNIQYF,TGTGCCAGCACATCCAGACAGGTAGCCAAAAACATTCAGTACTTC
TRBV5-4,.,TRBJ1-1,.,CASSMGQNTEAFF,TGTGCCAGCAGCATGGGTCAGAACACTGAAGCTTTCTTT
TRBV4-1,.,TRBJ2-3,.,CASSQDEEGHHTDTQYF,TGCGCCAGCAGCCAAGATGAGGAGGGGCACCACACAGATACGCAGTATTTT
TRBV7-8,.,TRBJ1-3,once,CASSPDGGTGNTIYF,TGTGCCAGCAGCCCTGATGGGGGGACTGGAAACACCATATATTTT
TRBV27,.,TRBJ1-4,once,CASSPGVGTNEKLFF,TGTGCCAGCAGCCCCGGTGTGGGGACTAATGAAAAACTGTTTTTT
TRBV4-1,.,TRBJ2-1,few,CASSQDGARRASYNEQFF,TGCGCCAGCAGCCAAGATGGTGCAAGGAGGGCCTCCTACAATGAGCAGTTCTTC
TRBV7-9,.,TRBJ2-5,.,CASSTRDWQETQYF,TGTGCCAGCAGCACCCGGGACTGGCAAGAGACCCAGTACTTC
TRBV19,.,TRBJ1-5,.,CASSWPTGNQPQHF,TGTGCCAGTAGTTGGCCGACAGGCAATCAGCCCCAGCATTTT
TRBV6-1,.,TRBJ1-5,once,CASTVSSNQPQHF,TGTGCCAGCACCGTATCTAGCAATCAGCCCCAGCATTTT
TRBV5-1,TRBD1,TRBJ1-5,.,CASSTTGRGQPQHF,TGCGCCAGCAGCACGACAGGGAGGGGTCAGCCCCAGCATTTT
TRBV10-1,.,TRBJ2-3,.,CASSFTGPADTQYF,TGCGCCAGCAGCTTCACAGGGCCGGCAGATACGCAGTATTTT
TRBV19,.,TRBJ2-1,once,CASSRSAGAGNEQFF,TGTGCCAGTAGTAGGTCGGCAGGGGCAGGGAATGAGCAGTTCTTC
TRBV4-1,.,TRBJ2-1,.,CASSQESQSLDEQFF,TGCGCCAGCAGCCAAGAATCGCAGTCGCTCGATGAGCAGTTCTTC
TRBV12-3/TRBV12-4,.,TRBJ2-2,.,CAGGTGSTGELFF,TGTGCCGGGGGAACAGGGTCCACCGGGGAGCTGTTTTTT
TRBV3-1/TRBV3-2,.,TRBJ1-4,.,CASSQPGGRVKLFF,TGTGCCAGCAGCCAACCGGGTGGCAGGGTGAAACTGTTTTTT
TRBV27,.,TRBJ2-7,.,CASSPEGGTDYEQYF,TGTGCCAGCAGTCCCGAGGGGGGAACGGACTACGAGCAGTACTTC
TRBV18,TRBD1,TRBJ2-7,few,CASSPSLRTGGDSYEQYF,TGTGCCAGCTCACCAAGTCTAAGGACAGGCGGAGATTCCTACGAGCAGTACTTC
TRBV7-8,.,TRBJ2-5,few,CASSLARTAEQYF,TGTGCCAGCAGCTTAGCGCGGACAGCCGAACAGTACTTC
TRBV5-1,TRBD1,TRBJ1-1,.,CASSLVDRDTEAFF,TGCGCCAGCAGCTTGGTAGACAGGGACACTGAAGCTTTCTTT
TRBV28,.,TRBJ1-1,few,CASSLPDRTEAFF,TGTGCCAGCAGTTTACCGGACAGAACTGAAGCTTTCTTT
TRBV7-8,TRBD1,TRBJ2-3,.,CASSPRTGGTDTQYF,TGTGCCAGCAGCCCCCGGACAGGGGGGACAGATACGCAGTATTTT
TRBV19,TRBD2,TRBJ2-3,few,CASRRLAGDTDTQYF,TGTGCCAGTAGACGACTAGCGGGGGACACAGATACGCAGTATTTT
TRBV5-6,.,TRBJ1-2,.,CASSFGVNYGYTF,TGTGCCAGCAGCTTCGGGGTAAACTATGGCTACACCTTC
TRBV2,TRBD2,TRBJ2-3,.,CASSGGPSGQDTQYF,TGTGCCAGCAGTGGTGGTCCTAGCGGCCAAGATACGCAGTATTTT
TRBV12-5,TRBD2,TRBJ2-1,.,CASGPPTSGGPNEQFF,TGTGCTAGTGGCCCACCAACTAGCGGGGGGCCCAATGAGCAGTTCTTC
TRBV5-6,.,TRBJ1-6,.,CASSAARVRNSPLHF,TGTGCCAGCAGCGCGGCCAGGGTGAGGAATTCACCCCTCCACTTT
TRBV25-1,.,TRBJ2-2,.,CASSDARNTGELFF,TGTGCCAGCAGTGATGCCCGGAACACCGGGGAGCTGTTTTTT
TRBV9,.,TRBJ1-2,.,CASSVDPLGGYTF,TGTGCCAGCAGCGTAGACCCCCTGGGGGGCTACACCTTC
TRBV2,.,TRBJ2-4,.,CASCATGVINQYF,TGTGCCAGCTGTGCGACAGGAGTGATCAATCAGTACTTC
TRBV24-1,.,TRBJ2-6,.,CATSDPGTSGANVLTF,TGTGCCACCAGTGATCCAGGGACCTCTGGGGCCAACGTCCTGACTTTC
TRBV11-2,.,TRBJ1-2,.,CASSLDPGTNYGYTF,TGTGCCAGCAGCTTAGATCCGGGAACAAACTATGGCTACACCTTC
TRBV3-1/TRBV3-2,TRBD2,TRBJ2-1,.,CASSQETSGDYNEQFF,TGTGCCAGCAGCCAAGAGACTAGCGGGGATTACAATGAGCAGTTCTTC
TRBV5-1,TRBD1,TRBJ1-2,.,CASSGQAYGYTF,TGCGCCAGCAGCGGACAGGCATATGGCTACACCTTC
TRBV19,.,TRBJ2-2,.,CASSIWLQGTGELFF,TGTGCCAGTAGTATCTGGTTGCAGGGCACCGGGGAGCTGTTTTTT